This T cell receptor beta chain was documented in a study of T cells in Graves' hyperthyroidism and ophthalmopathy. V was pared by 4 bases and J by 1 base, with 8 bases of the junction left unmatched. Germline CDR1 and CDR2: SGHDN and FVKESK. The CDR3 is made up of 19 amino acids. This clonotype was found a few times. The TCR beta CDR3 regions underwent amplification using RNA transcripts as the source. The TCR CDR3 first-round RT-PCR relied on the HTBI primer set. In TCRdb, the multiplex PCR reads were re-called with MiXCR into one record per CDR3 protein. Seen here are about 400,000 distinct CDR3 sequences, approximately 15% observed once, and the top ten hold around a quarter.

Sequences were obtained from blood. This chain links TRBV14 with TRBJ2-1; TRBD2 agrees at 15 bases. The TCR comes from a woman aged 18-29 years with Graves' hyperthyroidism that later progressed to Graves' ophthalmopathy. The CDR3 DNA follows: TGTGCCAGCAGCCCAAGTGGGACTAGCGGGAGGTGGTCCTACAATGAGCAGTTCTTC. The encoded protein is CASSPSGTSGRWSYNEQFF.